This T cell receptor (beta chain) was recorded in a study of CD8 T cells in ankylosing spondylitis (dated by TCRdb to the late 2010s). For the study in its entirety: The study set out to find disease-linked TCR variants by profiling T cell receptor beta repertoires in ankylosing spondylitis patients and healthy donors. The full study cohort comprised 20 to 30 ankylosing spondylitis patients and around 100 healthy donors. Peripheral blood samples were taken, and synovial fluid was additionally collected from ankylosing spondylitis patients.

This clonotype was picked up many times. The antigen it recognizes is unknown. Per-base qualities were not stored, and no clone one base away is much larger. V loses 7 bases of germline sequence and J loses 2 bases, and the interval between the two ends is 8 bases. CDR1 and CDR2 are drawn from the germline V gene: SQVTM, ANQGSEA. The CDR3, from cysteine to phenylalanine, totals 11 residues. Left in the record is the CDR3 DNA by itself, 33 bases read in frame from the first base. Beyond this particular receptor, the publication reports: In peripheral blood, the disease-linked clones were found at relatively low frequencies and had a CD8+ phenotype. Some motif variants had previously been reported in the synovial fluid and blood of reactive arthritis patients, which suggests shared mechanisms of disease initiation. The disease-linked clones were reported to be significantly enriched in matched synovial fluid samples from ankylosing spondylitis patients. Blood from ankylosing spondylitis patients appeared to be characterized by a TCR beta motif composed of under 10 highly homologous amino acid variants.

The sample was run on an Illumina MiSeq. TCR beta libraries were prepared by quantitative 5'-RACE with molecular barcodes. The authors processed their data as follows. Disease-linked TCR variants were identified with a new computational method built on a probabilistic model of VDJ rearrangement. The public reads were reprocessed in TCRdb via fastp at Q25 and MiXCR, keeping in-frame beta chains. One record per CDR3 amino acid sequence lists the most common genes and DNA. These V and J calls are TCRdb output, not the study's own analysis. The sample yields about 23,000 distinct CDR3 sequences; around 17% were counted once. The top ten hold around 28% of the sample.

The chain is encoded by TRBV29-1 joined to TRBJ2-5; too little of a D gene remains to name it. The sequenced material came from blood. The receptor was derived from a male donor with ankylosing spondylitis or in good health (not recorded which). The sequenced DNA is TGCAGCGCCAAGGATCAAGAGACCCAGTACTTC. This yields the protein CSAKDQETQYF.